This T cell receptor beta chain was documented in a study of beta chain features in type 1 diabetes. The isolated RNA, all of it, was reverse transcribed, so expressed TCRB transcripts were what got sequenced. Repertoires were generated with immunoSEQ multiplex PCR, while TCRdb's copy carries only in-frame clones and drops some. The sample holds 970,000 or so clones, roughly 16% seen once. This clone has just a few counts. What it binds is not known. The study's findings and limits: A definitive answer on HLA type influencing TCRB rearrangement was not reached here. A closer apparent resemblance between naive, central memory and Treg TCRB repertoires was seen in patients than in healthy donors. A pattern of fewer insertions and more deletions at VDJ junctions was seen in type 1 diabetes patients.

Each of the sorted populations had a purity greater than 95%. Trimming pared 1 base from V and 7 bases from J, leaving 13 bases between. CDR1 is MDHEN, CDR2 SYDVKM, per germline. This CDR3 region has 14 residues. The specimen sequenced was naive CD4+ T cells from blood. This clonotype was sampled from a woman between 18 and 30 years old in good health. The V and J genes are TRBV28 and TRBJ2-5, with D hard to call. Here the CDR3 reads CASSLSDTVGTQYF. The CDR3 region has the DNA TGTGCCAGCAGTTTATCCGACACTGTGGGGACCCAGTACTTC.